This T cell receptor beta chain was captured in a study of blood T cells in healthy people across ages. Only a few counts were recorded for this clonotype. The antigen remains undetermined. The CDR3 covers 16 residues. V shed 4 bases and J shed 0 bases, with 13 bases lying between them. The germline V gene has CDR1 DFQATT and CDR2 SNEGSKA (reference sequence). The study, taken as a whole, reports: Fewer expanded clones and more diversity marked long-lived versus aged donors.

Using a J-beta primer mix together with a sample-barcoded 5' primer, a second PCR was run for roughly 7 to 12 cycles. TCRdb reprocessed the 5' RACE reads via MiXCR and lists one record per CDR3 protein. The sample has about 810,000 distinct CDR3 sequences, roughly 34% seen once. The rearrangement uses TRBV20-1 and TRBJ1-6; a weak D match, TRBD1 (6 bases). The specimen was blood. The sequence came from a man aged 18 to 29 in good health. CDR3 residues: CSANQGRSSYNSPLHF. The CDR3 DNA reads as TGCAGTGCTAACCAGGGGCGGAGCTCCTATAATTCACCCCTCCACTTT.